This record concerns one T cell receptor (beta chain) sequence. The data were taken from a study of blood T cell repertoires in COVID-19. Study context: Some COVID-19 samples were acute and others convalescent; all came from the United States, Italy and Spain. From T cells, B-cell-depleted T cells, or PBMCs came the material, which was cDNA or gDNA.

Authors' analysis steps: From reference gene primer amplification, estimates of nucleated cell counts were derived. TCRdb's copy holds only in-frame clones and misses some; the assay was immunoSEQ multiplex PCR. The V and J calls and clone size are taken from that table; D and trimming were inferred from the DNA. The sample holds tens of thousands of clones, 75% to 90% seen once. The ends lost 3 bases at V and 9 bases at J; junction bases unmatched: 5. Germline CDR1 LNHDA, CDR2 SQIVND (reference sequence). CDR3 length equals 14 residues. The sample comprised peripheral blood. The chain recombines TRBV19 with TRBJ2-1; TRBD2 matches 10 bases. The receptor was derived from an older man with acute or convalescent COVID-19. The CDR3 DNA is TGTGCCAGTAGTATTACTAGCGGGGCAAGTGAGCAGTTCTTC. This codes for CASSITSGASEQFF.